Each of the 27 T cell receptor beta chains below was sequenced from the same sample in a study of siplizumab effects on memory and regulatory T cells. The assay was immunoSEQ multiplex PCR, and TCRdb's table has in-frame clones only and misses some. The sample yields approximately 100,000 clones, just over 90% seen once. Sequenced material: non-Treg CD4+ T cells sorted from blood. The receptors were sampled from a human donor in good health.

The rearrangement links TRBV4-3 to TRBJ2-1; D remains unclear. CDR1 is LGHNA, CDR2 YSLEER, per germline. CDR3 length: 16 amino acids. The V and J ends lost 3 bases and 0 bases respectively, with 12 bases between them. The CDR3 nucleotides read TGCGCCAGCAGCCACGATTATCTGGGCTCCTACAATGAGCAGTTCTTC. Protein sequence: CASSHDYLGSYNEQFF.

V and J are TRBV5-6 and TRBJ1-1; 9 bases match TRBD1. Trimming took 5 bases from V and 5 from J; bases not matched to a gene: 13. In germline, CDR1 is SGHDT, CDR2 YYEEEE. This CDR3 is built from 16 residues. The CDR3 coding sequence is TGTGCCAGCAGGAGCACAACGGGACAGGGAGGGACTGAAGCTTTCTTT. Translating it yields CASRSTTGQGGTEAFF.

The chain joins TRBV5-6 to TRBJ1-5; maybe TRBD1 (6 bases). Trimming cost V 6 bases and J 6 bases, with 10 bases left between them. The germline CDR1 and CDR2 sequences are SGHDT and YYEEEE. The CDR3 consists of 12 residues. CDR3 nucleotides: TGTGCCAGCACAGGGGTTCCTCAGCCCCAGCATTTT. It specifies CASTGVPQPQHF. The full variable domain, completed using reference TRBV5-6 and TRBJ1-5, is DAGVTQSPTHLIKTRGQQVTLRCSPKSGHDTVSWYQQALGQGPQFIFQYYEEEERQRGNFPDRFSGHQFPNYSSELNVNALLLGDSALYLCASTGVPQPQHFGDGTRLSIL.

The chain employs TRBV25-1 and TRBJ2-6; TRBD1 matches at 11 bases. J was trimmed by 1 base and V by 10 bases; bases with no gene match: 12. The CDR3 consists of 18 residues. Looked up from germline, CDR1 is MGHDK and CDR2 is SYGVNS. CDR3 nucleotide sequence: TGTGCCACCCGAGGAGGGGACAGGGGGGGATCTGGGGCCAACGTCCTGACTTTC. Translation gives CATRGGDRGGSGANVLTF.

A note on this clone: This CDR3 is also generated by other DNA sequences in the sample. The V and J genes are TRBV30 and TRBJ2-3, with TRBD2 as a possible D gene (7 bases). V dropped 4 bases and J dropped 6 bases, with 17 bases sitting between them. Germline lookup yields CDR1 GTSNPN and CDR2 SVGIG (reference sequence). CDR3 length equals 14 residues. CDR3 DNA sequence: TGTGCCTGGAATAGGGGGGGGCCCGGGGATACGCAGTATTTT. As protein: CAWNRGGPGDTQYF.

The chain combines TRBV14 with TRBJ2-1; 7 positions agree with TRBD2. The CDR3 has 14 amino acids. After removal of 6 bases from V and 10 bases from J, the junction contained 12 bases not matched to a gene. Germline V gives CDR1 SGHDN, CDR2 FVKESK. The CDR3 DNA reads TGTGCCAGCAGAGTGACTAGCCCTGGGGGGGAGCAGTTCTTC. Its protein is CASRVTSPGGEQFF.

This chain connects TRBV2 to TRBJ1-3; D might be TRBD1 (5 bases). V lost 3 bases and J lost 2, with 14 bases in between. Germline V gene sequence: CDR1 SNHLY, CDR2 FYNNEI. The CDR3 contains 16 residues. CDR3 nucleotide sequence: TGTGCCAGCAGTGATGGCGCGGGGGGAGCTGGAAACACCATATATTTT. Residues: CASSDGAGGAGNTIYF.

CDR3 DNA: TGTGCCACCAGCAGAGTAACAGGGGCCACTGAAGCTTTCTTT. Protein sequence: CATSRVTGATEAFF. V usage is TRBV15 and J usage is TRBJ1-1; 7 bases match TRBD1. CDR1 is LNHNV and CDR2 is YYDKDF in the germline V gene (reference sequence). Trimming cost V 1 base and J 4 bases; bases outside gene matches: 3. CDR3 length equals 14 residues.

This clone was observed a few times. V is TRBV10-1 and J is TRBJ2-4, with a weak D call TRBD2 (6 bases). Per the germline V gene, CDR1 is WNHNN and CDR2 is SYGVQD (reference sequence). This CDR3 has 13 residues. The V and J ends lost 8 bases and 0 bases respectively, with 8 bases between them. The CDR3 loop is CASCGIAKNIQYF. DNA of the CDR3: TGCGCCAGCTGCGGGATAGCCAAAAACATTCAGTACTTC.

The rearrangement links TRBV7-9 to TRBJ2-1, with 8 nucleotides matching TRBD2. The CDR3 covers 15 residues. Germline-derived CDR1 and CDR2 are SEHNR and FQNEAQ (reference sequence). V lost 8 bases to trimming and J lost 0 bases; unmatched junction nucleotides: 6. The CDR3 DNA reads as TGTGCCAGCTTGGCCCGGGGGGGCTCCTACAATGAGCAGTTCTTC. Its protein product is CASLARGGSYNEQFF. Variable domain in full (rest from reference TRBV7-9 and TRBJ2-1): DTGVSQNPRHKITKRGQNVTFRCDPISEHNRLYWYRQTLGQGPEFLTYFQNEAQLEKSRLLSDRFSAERPKGSFSTLEIQRTEQGDSAMYLCASLARGGSYNEQFFGPGTRLTVL.

This chain uses TRBV7-2 with TRBJ2-3, with a possible D match to TRBD2 (5 bases). The CDR3 is 14 amino acids. Trimming removed 2 bases at V and 2 bases at J, with 8 bases between. Germline assignment: CDR1 SGHTA and CDR2 FQGNSA. The chain's CDR3 is CASSLMRATDTQYF. Here the CDR3 DNA reads TGTGCCAGCAGCTTAATGCGGGCCACAGATACGCAGTATTTT.

This chain joins TRBV19 and TRBJ1-3; D ambiguous. The V and J ends lost 3 bases and 4 bases respectively, with 13 bases between them. The CDR3 is 15 residues long. CDR1 is LNHDA and CDR2 is SQIVND in the germline V gene (reference sequence). The CDR3 coding sequence is TGTGCCAGTAGTATTGCGGGTGGTTACGGAAACACCATATATTTT. Its translation: CASSIAGGYGNTIYF.

This clone was counted a single time. The V gene is TRBV14, the J gene TRBJ2-3, with D possibly TRBD1 on 6 matching bases. In germline, CDR1 is SGHDN, CDR2 FVKESK. The CDR3 extends over 13 amino acids. The V and J ends lost 1 base and 7 bases respectively, with 9 bases between them. DNA of the CDR3: TGTGCCAGCAGCCAAGCAACAGGGCATACGCAGTATTTT. It yields the protein CASSQATGHTQYF.

J is TRBJ2-7 and V is TRBV9; D unclear. V was shortened by 0 bases and J by 7 bases, with 5 bases between the two germline ends. There are 11 residues in the CDR3. CDR1 is SGDLS and CDR2 is YYNGEE in the germline V gene. CDR3 in DNA: TGTGCCAGCAGCGTAGGCCGAGAGCAGTACTTC. Translation: CASSVGREQYF.

V gene TRBV5-1 combines with J gene TRBJ2-5, with a tentative D call TRBD2 (7 bases). This CDR3 spans 15 amino acids. Deletions cut 1 base from V and 5 bases from J, with 15 bases between. Germline V lookup: CDR1 SGHRS, CDR2 YFSETQ. As DNA, the CDR3 is TGCGCCAGCAGCTTGTCTAGCGGAGGGGGGGAGACCCAGTACTTC. It translates to CASSLSSGGGETQYF.

The V call is TRBV6-1, the J call TRBJ2-3; D is tentatively TRBD1 or TRBD2 (5 bases each). V was shortened by 7 bases and J by 2 bases, with 10 bases between the two germline ends. The CDR3 is 13 residues long. Germline-derived CDR1 and CDR2 are MNHNS and SASEGT. CDR3 sequence: CASNPGPTDTQYF. The DNA for the CDR3 is TGTGCCAGCAACCCGGGACCCACAGATACGCAGTATTTT.

The genes are TRBV5-5 and TRBJ1-2; D gene unclear. CDR1 and CDR2 (germline): SGHKS, YYEKEE (reference sequence). V lost 4 bases, J lost 1 base, and 5 bases lay in between. The CDR3 is 12 residues long. The CDR3 spells CASSPDNYGYTF. For the CDR3, the DNA is TGTGCCAGCAGCCCGGATAACTATGGCTACACCTTC.

The CDR3: CASSVGWGGDSPLHF. The CDR3 DNA follows: TGTGCCAGCAGCGTAGGATGGGGTGGCGATTCACCCCTCCACTTT. The genes are TRBV9 and TRBJ1-6; D not resolved. V was clipped by 0 bases and J by 8 bases, with 12 bases between them. This CDR3 is built from 15 residues. The germline CDR1 and CDR2 sequences are SGDLS and YYNGEE.

The rearrangement links TRBV29-1 to TRBJ2-3; D gene uncertain. The CDR3 extends over 12 amino acids. Trimming removed 1 base at V and 6 bases at J, with 8 bases between. Germline V gene lookup returns CDR1 SQVTM and CDR2 ANQGSEA. The CDR3, as DNA: TGCAGCGTTGAAGTGGTAGGGGATACGCAGTATTTT. Protein product: CSVEVVGDTQYF.

V and J are TRBV6-1 and TRBJ1-1, with D uncertain. CDR3 size: 13 residues. CDR1 and CDR2 (germline): MNHNS, SASEGT. V was pared by 3 bases and J by 1 base, with 6 bases between. The CDR3 is CASSETENTEAFF. DNA for the CDR3: TGTGCCAGCAGTGAGACGGAGAACACTGAAGCTTTCTTT.

V gene TRBV9 combines with J gene TRBJ1-1; a possible D gene is TRBD1 (5 bases). The CDR3 is 13 amino acids. The V end was cut by 5 bases, the J end by 4 bases, with 12 bases between. Germline-derived CDR1 and CDR2 are SGDLS and YYNGEE. The CDR3 loop is CASRNMGGTEAFF. The CDR3 coding sequence is TGTGCCAGCAGAAACATGGGGGGCACTGAAGCTTTCTTT.

The V call is TRBV4-1, the J call TRBJ2-7; TRBD1 agrees at 7 bases. In germline, CDR1 is MGHRA, CDR2 YSYEKL. Trimming took 0 bases from V and 6 from J; bases not matched to a gene: 11. The CDR3 covers 16 residues. CDR3 sequence: CASSQDTGRGYREQYF. DNA of the CDR3: TGCGCCAGCAGCCAAGACACAGGCAGGGGGTATCGCGAGCAGTACTTC.

This sequence joins TRBV6-1 and TRBJ2-7; D perhaps matches TRBD1 (6 bases). V lost 0 bases, J lost 2 bases, and 11 bases lay in between. The CDR3 is 15 residues long. Per germline, CDR1 MNHNS and CDR2 SASEGT. In DNA form, the CDR3 reads TGTGCCAGCAGTGAAGCCGCGACAGGTACCTACGAGCAGTACTTC. Its translation: CASSEAATGTYEQYF.

CDR3 sequence: CASSVRGSTDTQYF. Written as DNA, the CDR3 is TGTGCCAGCAGTGTTAGGGGAAGCACAGATACGCAGTATTTT. This sequence joins TRBV6-6 and TRBJ2-3; possible D gene TRBD1, 5 bases. The CDR3 totals 14 residues. Germline V gene sequence: CDR1 MNHNY, CDR2 SVGAGI (reference sequence). Trimming removed 5 bases from V and 0 bases from J, with 9 bases in between.

This rearrangement joins TRBV2 to TRBJ1-1; 8 nucleotides line up with TRBD1. V lost 4 bases, J lost 1 base, and 2 bases stayed unmatched. The V gene's germline CDR1 is SNHLY and CDR2 FYNNEI. The CDR3 spans 14 residues. As DNA, the CDR3 is TGTGCCAGCAGTGCCGGGACAGGGAACACTGAAGCTTTCTTT. Protein: CASSAGTGNTEAFF.

This clone has just one count. The V and J genes are TRBV2 and TRBJ1-1; tentative D call: TRBD1 (6 bases). This CDR3 has 13 amino acids. V lost 9 bases and J 5 bases, leaving 16 bases between the germline ends. Germline V gene data show CDR1 as SNHLY and CDR2 as FYNNEI. The DNA for the CDR3 is TGTGCCAGACAACAGGGCGGGGGGACTGAAGCTTTCTTT. This translates into CARQQGGGTEAFF.

This chain connects TRBV4-2 to TRBJ1-2; D is ambiguous. Trimming pared 3 bases from V and 3 bases from J, leaving 14 bases between. The germline V gene has CDR1 LGHNA and CDR2 YNFKEQ. This CDR3 region has 15 residues. CDR3 sequence reads: CASSQPITEHYGYTF. The CDR3 DNA is TGTGCCAGCAGCCAGCCGATTACGGAACACTATGGCTACACCTTC.